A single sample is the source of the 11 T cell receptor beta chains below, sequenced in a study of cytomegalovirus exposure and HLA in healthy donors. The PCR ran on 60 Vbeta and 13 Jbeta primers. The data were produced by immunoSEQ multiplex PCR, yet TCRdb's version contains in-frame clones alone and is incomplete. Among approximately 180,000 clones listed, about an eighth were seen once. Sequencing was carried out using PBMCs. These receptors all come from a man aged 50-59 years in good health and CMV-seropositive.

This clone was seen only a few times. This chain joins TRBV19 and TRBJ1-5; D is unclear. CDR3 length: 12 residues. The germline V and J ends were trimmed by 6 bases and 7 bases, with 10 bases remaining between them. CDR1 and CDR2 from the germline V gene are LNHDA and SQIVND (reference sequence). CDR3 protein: CASRTPGQPQHF. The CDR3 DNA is TGTGCCAGTAGAACCCCGGGGCAGCCCCAGCATTTT. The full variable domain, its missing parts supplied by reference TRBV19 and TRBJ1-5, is DGGITQSPKYLFRKEGQNVTLSCEQNLNHDAMYWYRQDPGQGLRLIYYSQIVNDFQKGDIAEGYSVSREKKESFPLTVTSAQKNPTAFYLCASRTPGQPQHFGDGTRLSIL.

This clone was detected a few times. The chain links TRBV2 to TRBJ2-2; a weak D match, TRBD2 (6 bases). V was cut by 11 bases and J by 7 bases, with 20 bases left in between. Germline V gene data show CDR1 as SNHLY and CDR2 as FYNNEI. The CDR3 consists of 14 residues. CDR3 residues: CAGNSGLRGGELFF. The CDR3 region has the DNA TGTGCCGGAAATAGCGGCCTGAGAGGCGGGGAGCTGTTTTTT.

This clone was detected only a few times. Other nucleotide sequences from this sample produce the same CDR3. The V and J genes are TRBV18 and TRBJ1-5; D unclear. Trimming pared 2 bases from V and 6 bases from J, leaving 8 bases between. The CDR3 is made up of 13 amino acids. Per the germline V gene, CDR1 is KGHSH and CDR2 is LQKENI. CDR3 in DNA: TGTGCCAGCTCACCAGGGGAGGGTCAGCCCCAGCATTTT. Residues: CASSPGEGQPQHF.

As DNA, the CDR3 is TGTGCCAGCTCACTATCACAGGGGGCGGAAGGAAACACCATATATTTT. This gives the protein CASSLSQGAEGNTIYF. The rearrangement uses TRBV18 and TRBJ1-3, with TRBD1 matching over 9 bases. Losses at the gene ends were 4 bases for V and 4 bases for J; bases not matched to a gene: 8. The CDR3 extends over 16 amino acids. Germline V lookup: CDR1 KGHSH, CDR2 LQKENI.

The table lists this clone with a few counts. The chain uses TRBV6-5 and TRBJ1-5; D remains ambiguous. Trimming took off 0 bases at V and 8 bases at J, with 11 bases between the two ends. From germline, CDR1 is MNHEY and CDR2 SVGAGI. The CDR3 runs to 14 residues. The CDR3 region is CASSYSGSLEPQHF. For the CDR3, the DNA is TGTGCCAGCAGTTACTCGGGCTCGTTGGAGCCCCAGCATTTT.

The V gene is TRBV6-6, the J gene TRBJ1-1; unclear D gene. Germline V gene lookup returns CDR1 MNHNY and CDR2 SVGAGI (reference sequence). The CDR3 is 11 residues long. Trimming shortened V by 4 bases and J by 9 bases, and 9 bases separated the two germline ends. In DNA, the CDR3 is TGTGCCAGCAGTTCGACGCGGCAAGCTTTCTTT. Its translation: CASSSTRQAFF.

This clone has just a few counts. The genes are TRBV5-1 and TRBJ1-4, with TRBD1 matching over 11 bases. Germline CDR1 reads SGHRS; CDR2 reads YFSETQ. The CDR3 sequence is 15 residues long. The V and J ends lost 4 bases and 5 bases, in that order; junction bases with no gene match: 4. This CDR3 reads CASSAGTGGNEKLFF. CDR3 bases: TGCGCCAGCAGCGCGGGGACAGGGGGAAATGAAAAACTGTTTTTT.

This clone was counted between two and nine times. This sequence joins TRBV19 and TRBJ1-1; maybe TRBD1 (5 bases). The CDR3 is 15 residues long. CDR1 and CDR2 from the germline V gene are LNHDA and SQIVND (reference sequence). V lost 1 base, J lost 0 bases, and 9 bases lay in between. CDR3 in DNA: TGTGCCAGTAGTATAGGACAGAATTTGAACACTGAAGCTTTCTTT. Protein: CASSIGQNLNTEAFF.

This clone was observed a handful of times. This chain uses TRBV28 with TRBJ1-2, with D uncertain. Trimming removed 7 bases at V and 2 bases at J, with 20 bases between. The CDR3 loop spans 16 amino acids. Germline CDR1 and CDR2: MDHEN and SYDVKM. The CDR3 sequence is CASTSRRERLNYGYTF. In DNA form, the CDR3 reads TGTGCCAGCACATCGAGGAGGGAACGATTAAACTATGGCTACACCTTC.

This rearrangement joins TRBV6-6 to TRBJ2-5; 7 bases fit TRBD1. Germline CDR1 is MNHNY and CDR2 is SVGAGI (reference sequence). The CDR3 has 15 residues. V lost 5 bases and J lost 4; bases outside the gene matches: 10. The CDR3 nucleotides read TGTGCCAGCAGTATGACAGGGACCTCGGGAGAGACCCAGTACTTC. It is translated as CASSMTGTSGETQYF.

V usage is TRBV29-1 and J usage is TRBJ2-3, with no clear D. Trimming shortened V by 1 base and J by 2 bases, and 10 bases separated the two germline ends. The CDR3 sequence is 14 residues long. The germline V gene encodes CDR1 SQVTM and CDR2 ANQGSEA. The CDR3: CSVEGWANTDTQYF. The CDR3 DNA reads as TGCAGCGTTGAAGGGTGGGCAAACACAGATACGCAGTATTTT.